This T cell receptor (beta chain) stems from a study of T cell repertoires in cytomegalovirus infection. The junction had 7 bases not matched to a gene; V was cut back by 5 bases and J by 8 bases. CDR1 and CDR2 (germline): SEHNR, FQNEAQ (reference sequence). CDR3 length: 13 amino acids. TCRdb independently ran MiXCR on the reads; one entry per CDR3 protein. The table shows 900,000 to 950,000 distinct CDR3 sequences, with about a third occurring only once. This clonotype was counted many times. The target antigen is unknown. The input for sequencing was cultured CD8+ T cells from PBMCs, taken from culture after CMV antigen stimulation. The rearrangement uses TRBV7-9 and TRBJ1-1, with 8 nucleotides matching TRBD1. The clonotype originates from a human donor in good health (CMV status not recorded). Some clones in this sample may be carry-over from other donors' samples. The CDR3 sequence is CASSLGQGVEAFF. CDR3 coding DNA: TGTGCCAGCAGCCTCGGACAGGGTGTGGAAGCTTTCTTT.